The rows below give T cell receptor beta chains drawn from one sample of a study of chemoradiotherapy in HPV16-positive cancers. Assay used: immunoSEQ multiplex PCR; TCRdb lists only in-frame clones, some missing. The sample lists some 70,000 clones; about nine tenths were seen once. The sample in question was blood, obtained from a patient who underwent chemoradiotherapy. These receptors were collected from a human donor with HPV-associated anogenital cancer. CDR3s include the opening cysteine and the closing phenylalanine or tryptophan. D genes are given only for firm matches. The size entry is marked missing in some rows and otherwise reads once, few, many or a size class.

CDR3 protein: CASSASVGSGANVLTF
CDR3 DNA: TGTGCCAGCAGCGCCTCAGTGGGCTCTGGGGCCAACGTCCTGACTTTC
clone size: -
J gene: TRBJ2-6
V gene: TRBV9
D gene: -

CDR3 protein: CSERGSTGELFF
CDR3 DNA: TGCAGCGAGAGAGGGAGCACCGGGGAGCTGTTTTTT
clone size: once
J gene: TRBJ2-2
V gene: TRBV29-1
D gene: -

CDR3 protein: CASSLPTSFLDNEQFF
CDR3 DNA: TGTGCCAGTAGTCTGCCGACTAGCTTCCTCGACAATGAGCAGTTCTTC
clone size: -
J gene: TRBJ2-1
V gene: TRBV19
D gene: TRBD2

CDR3 protein: CASSAQGVGNGYTF
CDR3 DNA: TGTGCCAGTAGTGCCCAAGGGGTTGGAAATGGCTACACCTTC
clone size: -
J gene: TRBJ1-2
V gene: TRBV19
D gene: -

CDR3 protein: CASSLNRASPDTQYF
CDR3 DNA: TGTGCCAGCAGTTTGAACAGGGCTTCTCCAGATACGCAGTATTTT
clone size: -
J gene: TRBJ2-3
V gene: TRBV27
D gene: -

CDR3 protein: CASSFSDSTGNTIYF
CDR3 DNA: TGTGCCAGCAGCTTCTCGGACAGCACTGGAAACACCATATATTTT
clone size: -
J gene: TRBJ1-3
V gene: TRBV5-5
D gene: -

CDR3 protein: CASGTGTSEADTQYF
CDR3 DNA: TGTGCCAGCGGTACCGGGACCTCCGAAGCAGATACGCAGTATTTT
clone size: -
J gene: TRBJ2-3
V gene: TRBV4-2
D gene: -

CDR3 protein: CASSVTGTDTQYF
CDR3 DNA: TGCGCCAGCAGCGTTACAGGGACAGATACGCAGTATTTT
clone size: -
J gene: TRBJ2-3
V gene: TRBV5-1
D gene: -

CDR3 protein: CASSLVGREVDTQYF
CDR3 DNA: TGTGCCAGCAGCTTGGTCGGAAGGGAGGTAGATACGCAGTATTTT
clone size: -
J gene: TRBJ2-3
V gene: TRBV5-6
D gene: -

CDR3 protein: CASSDEVEKLFF
CDR3 DNA: TGTGCCAGCAGCGACGAAGTAGAAAAACTGTTTTTT
clone size: -
J gene: TRBJ1-4
V gene: TRBV2
D gene: -

CDR3 protein: CASSYDRDNSPLHF
CDR3 DNA: TGCGCCAGCAGCTATGACAGGGATAATTCACCCCTCCACTTT
clone size: -
J gene: TRBJ1-6
V gene: TRBV5-1
D gene: TRBD1

CDR3 protein: CASSSPSPDTQYF
CDR3 DNA: TGTGCCAGCTCCTCCCCCAGTCCGGATACGCAGTATTTT
clone size: -
J gene: TRBJ2-3
V gene: TRBV18
D gene: -

CDR3 protein: CASAVAYEQYF
CDR3 DNA: TGTGCCAGCGCCGTTGCCTACGAGCAGTACTTC
clone size: -
J gene: TRBJ2-7
V gene: TRBV28
D gene: -

CDR3 protein: CASRSEGTVSYNEQFF
CDR3 DNA: TGTGCCAGTAGGTCAGAAGGAACGGTTTCCTACAATGAGCAGTTCTTC
clone size: once
J gene: TRBJ2-1
V gene: TRBV19
D gene: -

CDR3 protein: CASSLEGGNTEAFF
CDR3 DNA: TGTGCCAGCAGCTTAGAAGGGGGAAACACTGAAGCTTTCTTT
clone size: -
J gene: TRBJ1-1
V gene: TRBV7-9
D gene: -

CDR3 protein: CASSILVDIVGEKLFF
CDR3 DNA: TGTGCCAGTAGTATCCTAGTAGATATCGTTGGTGAAAAACTGTTTTTT
clone size: -
J gene: TRBJ1-4
V gene: TRBV19
D gene: -

CDR3 protein: CASSETFGGAAVTQYF
CDR3 DNA: TGTGCCAGCAGTGAAACCTTCGGGGGCGCCGCCGTGACGCAGTATTTT
clone size: -
J gene: TRBJ2-3
V gene: TRBV2
D gene: -

CDR3 protein: CASSQDSGAQETQYF
CDR3 DNA: TGTGCCAGCAGCCAAGATTCGGGGGCCCAAGAGACCCAGTACTTC
clone size: -
J gene: TRBJ2-5
V gene: TRBV7-9
D gene: -

CDR3 protein: CASSTSPGNEQFF
CDR3 DNA: TGTGCCAGTAGTACAAGCCCAGGTAATGAGCAGTTCTTC
clone size: -
J gene: TRBJ2-1
V gene: TRBV19
D gene: -

CDR3 protein: CASSLEPGMNTEAFF
CDR3 DNA: TGCGCCAGCAGCTTGGAGCCAGGGATGAACACTGAAGCTTTCTTT
clone size: -
J gene: TRBJ1-1
V gene: TRBV5-1
D gene: -

CDR3 protein: CAISGGSETEAFF
CDR3 DNA: TGTGCCATCAGTGGGGGTTCCGAGACTGAAGCTTTCTTT
clone size: once
J gene: TRBJ1-1
V gene: TRBV10-3
D gene: -

CDR3 protein: CASSKPEWGGRNSPLHF
CDR3 DNA: TGTGCCAGCAGTAAACCGGAGTGGGGGGGTAGGAATTCACCCCTCCACTTT
clone size: -
J gene: TRBJ1-6
V gene: TRBV25-1
D gene: -

CDR3 protein: CASSLQGRFDEQFF
CDR3 DNA: TGTGCCAGCAGCCTACAGGGGCGATTCGATGAGCAGTTCTTC
clone size: -
J gene: TRBJ2-1
V gene: TRBV7-3
D gene: TRBD1

CDR3 protein: CASRRTVNQPQHF
CDR3 DNA: TGTGCCAGCAGGAGGACGGTAAATCAGCCCCAGCATTTT
clone size: -
J gene: TRBJ1-5
V gene: TRBV6-5
D gene: -

CDR3 protein: CASKTPGKTQYF
CDR3 DNA: TGTGCCAGCAAGACCCCCGGGAAGACCCAGTACTTC
clone size: -
J gene: TRBJ2-5
V gene: TRBV28
D gene: -

CDR3 protein: CASSSSYEQYF
CDR3 DNA: TGCGCCAGCAGTAGCTCCTACGAGCAGTACTTC
clone size: -
J gene: TRBJ2-7
V gene: TRBV5-1
D gene: -

CDR3 protein: CASTLDGRQTDTQYF
CDR3 DNA: TGCGCCAGCACCCTGGACGGGAGGCAAACAGATACGCAGTATTTT
clone size: -
J gene: TRBJ2-3
V gene: TRBV5-1
D gene: TRBD2

CDR3 protein: CSVSLLAGVGEQFF
CDR3 DNA: TGCAGCGTCAGCCTTCTAGCGGGAGTAGGTGAGCAGTTCTTC
clone size: -
J gene: TRBJ2-1
V gene: TRBV29-1
D gene: TRBD2

CDR3 protein: CASSESRASGRNIQYF
CDR3 DNA: TGCGCCAGCAGTGAGTCGAGGGCTAGCGGGAGGAACATTCAGTACTTC
clone size: -
J gene: TRBJ2-4
V gene: TRBV10-1
D gene: TRBD2

CDR3 protein: CASSPTPNEQFF
CDR3 DNA: TGTGCCAGCTCACCAACCCCGAATGAGCAGTTCTTC
clone size: once
J gene: TRBJ2-1
V gene: TRBV18
D gene: -

CDR3 protein: CASSLGTGGGTSYEQYF
CDR3 DNA: TGTGCCAGCTCACTGGGGACAGGGGGCGGTACTTCCTACGAGCAGTACTTC
clone size: -
J gene: TRBJ2-7
V gene: TRBV18
D gene: TRBD1

CDR3 protein: CAIKGGQGVTDTQYF
CDR3 DNA: TGTGCCATCAAAGGGGGACAGGGGGTCACAGATACGCAGTATTTT
clone size: -
J gene: TRBJ2-3
V gene: TRBV10-3
D gene: TRBD1

CDR3 protein: CASSEPAGEIEETQYF
CDR3 DNA: TGTGCCAGCAGTGAACCAGCAGGTGAAATAGAAGAGACCCAGTACTTC
clone size: -
J gene: TRBJ2-5
V gene: TRBV6-1
D gene: -

CDR3 protein: CASSGSYNEQFF
CDR3 DNA: TGTGCCAGCAGCGGTTCTTACAATGAGCAGTTCTTC
clone size: -
J gene: TRBJ2-1
V gene: TRBV11-3
D gene: -

CDR3 protein: CASSLVLAALPDTQYF
CDR3 DNA: TGTGCCAGCAGCTTAGTCCTAGCGGCCCTCCCCGATACGCAGTATTTT
clone size: -
J gene: TRBJ2-3
V gene: TRBV7-6
D gene: TRBD2

CDR3 protein: CASTLFLRIPGTGELFF
CDR3 DNA: TGTGCCAGCACCCTCTTCCTTAGGATACCAGGCACCGGGGAGCTGTTTTTT
clone size: once
J gene: TRBJ2-2
V gene: TRBV27
D gene: -

CDR3 protein: CASSPGTDTQYF
CDR3 DNA: TGTGCCAGCAGCCCCGGCACAGATACGCAGTATTTT
clone size: -
J gene: TRBJ2-3
V gene: TRBV5-4
D gene: -

CDR3 protein: CAGSEQGRFPHF
CDR3 DNA: TGTGCCGGGTCTGAACAGGGAAGGTTCCCTCATTTT
clone size: -
J gene: TRBJ1-4
V gene: TRBV30
D gene: -

CDR3 protein: CAWSVDPAGELFF
CDR3 DNA: TGTGCCTGGAGTGTAGACCCAGCCGGGGAGCTGTTTTTT
clone size: -
J gene: TRBJ2-2
V gene: TRBV30
D gene: -

CDR3 protein: CASSAGGGNQNGFF
CDR3 DNA: TGTGCCAGCAGTGCCGGGGGCGGGAATCAAAATGGGTTTTTT
clone size: -
J gene: TRBJ1-4
V gene: TRBV6-1
D gene: -

CDR3 protein: CASSQLRTGGKNIQYF
CDR3 DNA: TGTGCCAGCAGCCAGCTCAGGACAGGGGGGAAAAACATTCAGTACTTC
clone size: -
J gene: TRBJ2-4
V gene: TRBV14
D gene: TRBD1

CDR3 protein: CARSPHMAGGPLRYNEQFF
CDR3 DNA: TGTGCCAGAAGCCCTCACATGGCGGGGGGTCCCCTCCGATACAATGAGCAGTTCTTC
clone size: -
J gene: TRBJ2-1
V gene: TRBV7-5
D gene: -

CDR3 protein: CASSRVSFNEKLFF
CDR3 DNA: TGCGCCAGCAGCAGGGTCAGTTTTAATGAAAAACTGTTTTTT
clone size: -
J gene: TRBJ1-4
V gene: TRBV5-1
D gene: -

CDR3 protein: CASTHGTGSSETQYF
CDR3 DNA: TGCGCCAGCACCCACGGGACAGGGTCGTCGGAGACCCAGTACTTC
clone size: medium-sized
J gene: TRBJ2-5
V gene: TRBV5-1
D gene: TRBD1

CDR3 protein: CTSSQDLPLAGGFQETQYF
CDR3 DNA: TGCACCAGCAGCCAAGATCTCCCGTTAGCGGGGGGCTTCCAAGAGACCCAGTACTTC
clone size: -
J gene: TRBJ2-5
V gene: TRBV1
D gene: -

CDR3 protein: CARSGDWRRGGSNQETQYF
CDR3 DNA: TGTGCCAGAAGCGGAGACTGGAGGAGGGGTGGCTCGAACCAAGAGACCCAGTACTTC
clone size: -
J gene: TRBJ2-5
V gene: TRBV5-3
D gene: -

CDR3 protein: CASSQDRGGNTEAFF
CDR3 DNA: TGCGCCAGCAGCCAAGATCGGGGAGGGAACACTGAAGCTTTCTTT
clone size: many
J gene: TRBJ1-1
V gene: TRBV4-1
D gene: -

CDR3 protein: CASSTRDTPNTGELFF
CDR3 DNA: TGTGCCAGCAGTACTCGGGACACCCCGAACACCGGGGAGCTGTTTTTT
clone size: few
J gene: TRBJ2-2
V gene: TRBV27
D gene: -

CDR3 protein: CASSLESGAEAFF
CDR3 DNA: TGTGCCAGCAGCTTAGAATCGGGTGCTGAAGCTTTCTTT
clone size: -
J gene: TRBJ1-1
V gene: TRBV7-6
D gene: -

CDR3 protein: CASSLSRSGTQYF
CDR3 DNA: TGTGCCAGCTCACTCTCGAGGAGTGGGACCCAGTACTTC
clone size: -
J gene: TRBJ2-5
V gene: TRBV18
D gene: -

CDR3 protein: CASSPQVTGSAGNTIYF
CDR3 DNA: TGTGCCAGCTCACCACAAGTGACAGGGTCTGCTGGAAACACCATATATTTT
clone size: -
J gene: TRBJ1-3
V gene: TRBV18
D gene: TRBD1

CDR3 protein: CASSEVAGGELFF
CDR3 DNA: TGTGCCAGCAGTGAAGTAGCCGGCGGGGAGCTGTTTTTT
clone size: -
J gene: TRBJ2-2
V gene: TRBV6-1
D gene: -

CDR3 protein: CASSQVWGQGRVNTGELFF
CDR3 DNA: TGCGCCAGCAGTCAGGTATGGGGACAGGGAAGAGTCAACACCGGGGAGCTGTTTTTT
clone size: -
J gene: TRBJ2-2
V gene: TRBV23-1
D gene: TRBD1

CDR3 protein: CASRSVLGSPLHF
CDR3 DNA: TGTGCCAGCAGGTCGGTTCTGGGTTCACCCCTCCACTTT
clone size: -
J gene: TRBJ1-6
V gene: TRBV2
D gene: -

CDR3 protein: CASSAAGTVNTEAFF
CDR3 DNA: TGTGCCAGCAGTGCAGCCGGGACAGTGAACACTGAAGCTTTCTTT
clone size: -
J gene: TRBJ1-1
V gene: TRBV6-1
D gene: TRBD1

CDR3 protein: CASSLTPRQGQDEQYF
CDR3 DNA: TGCGCCAGCAGCTTGACCCCTAGACAGGGACAAGACGAGCAGTACTTC
clone size: -
J gene: TRBJ2-7
V gene: TRBV5-1
D gene: TRBD1

CDR3 protein: CAWGRTADTQYF
CDR3 DNA: TGTGCCTGGGGCAGGACAGCAGATACGCAGTATTTT
clone size: -
J gene: TRBJ2-3
V gene: TRBV30
D gene: -